This TCR beta chain was identified during a study of cytomegalovirus exposure and HLA in healthy donors (dated by TCRdb to about 2017). With regard to the full study: The 670 or so repertoires of the first cohort and the 95 to 150 validation repertoires were produced on the same platform, according to a later analysis. The study aimed to test whether cataloging public T cell receptors could reveal signatures of past pathogen exposure. A separate validation cohort of over 95 different subjects was used in addition to the roughly 700-subject first cohort. The study combined high-throughput TCR immunosequencing, statistical association of individual TCRs with disease status, and machine learning to predict cytomegalovirus infection status.

This clone was picked up one time. Its antigen target is currently unknown. There are no base qualities to consult, and no much larger clone falls within one base. The donors belonged to the validation cohort of around 130 subjects, which was separate from the approximately 680-subject first cohort. According to the germline V gene, CDR1 reads SQVTM and CDR2 reads ANQGSEA. From its cysteine to its phenylalanine, the CDR3 spans 13 amino acids. Only the CDR3 portion is preserved as DNA: 39 bases, with reading frame beginning at the first base. Ends trimmed: V by 2 bases, J by 4 bases; bases unmatched to a gene: 3. The full study reports these points: Of the cluster scores, roughly 93% were above 0 in a later analysis, which found that TCRs clustered in the first cohort also tended to co-occur in the 120 validation repertoires. A later analysis had no HLA typing for the validation cohort, so co-occurrence there was scored across all 120 repertoires. Across donors, most TCR sequences were observed very rarely, whereas some public TCRs were present in many individuals. The authors suggested that the approach could potentially be generalized to other disease states and immunological phenotypes. The classifier was reported to diagnose cytomegalovirus status with high specificity and sensitivity in both the original cohort and the validation cohort. In the study, 164 TCR beta chains were listed as associated with cytomegalovirus. In vitro tests confirmed that a few of the cytomegalovirus-associated TCR beta chains recognize cytomegalovirus antigens.

Library construction relied on the immunoSEQ multiplex PCR assay. In the source study's methods: To diagnose cytomegalovirus status from the catalog of TCR beta chain sequences, a statistical classification framework was built. TCRdb stores this immuneACCESS table with in-frame sequences only. Part of the clones is absent; in the studies checked, under half of the shortfall reflects unresolved V genes, and no reason is known for the rest. The DNA gave D and trimming, while V, J and clone size come from that table. Recorded for this sample are 250,000 to 350,000 clones; roughly 89% of them occurred a single time. Together, the top ten hold more than 0.8% of the sample.

The sequenced sample was PBMCs. This sequence was found in a young woman in good health and CMV-seronegative. The chain couples TRBV29-1 to TRBJ2-5; 8 central nucleotides agree with TRBD2. The DNA reads as follows: TGCAGCGTTGAACGGGGGGGAGGAGAGACCCAGTACTTC. Its translation reads: CSVERGGGETQYF.